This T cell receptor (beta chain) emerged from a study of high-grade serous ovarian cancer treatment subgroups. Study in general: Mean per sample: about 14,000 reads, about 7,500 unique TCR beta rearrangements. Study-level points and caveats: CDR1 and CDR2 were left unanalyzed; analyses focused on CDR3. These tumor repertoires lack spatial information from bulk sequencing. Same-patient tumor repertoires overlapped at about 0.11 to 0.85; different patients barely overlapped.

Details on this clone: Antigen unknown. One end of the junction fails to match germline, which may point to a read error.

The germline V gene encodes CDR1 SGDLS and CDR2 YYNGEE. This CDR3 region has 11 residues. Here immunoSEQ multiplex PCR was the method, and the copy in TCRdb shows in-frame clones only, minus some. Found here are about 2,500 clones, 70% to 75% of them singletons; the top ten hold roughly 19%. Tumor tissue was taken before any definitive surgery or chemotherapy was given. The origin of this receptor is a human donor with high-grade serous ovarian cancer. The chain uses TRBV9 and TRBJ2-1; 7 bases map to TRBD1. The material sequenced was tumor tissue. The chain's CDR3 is CASSMTGQQFF. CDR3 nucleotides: TGTGCCAGCAGCATGACGGGACAGCAATTCTTC.